This T cell receptor beta chain derives from a study of early T cells in non-severe SARS-CoV-2 infection. Study background: Bulk RNA from unsorted whole blood was sequenced; chains were unpaired.

Points from the study as a whole: Comparison of clonotypes with VDJdb favored anti-spike CD8 responses while missing private and CD4 specificities.

This CDR3 is built from 15 residues. Germline CDR1 and CDR2: SGHTA and FQGTGA. With 5 bases clipped from V and 7 bases from J, the junction kept 4 bases outside the gene matches. TCRdb re-called the 5' RACE reads through MiXCR, storing one row per CDR3 protein. The data show around 72,000 distinct CDR3 sequences, roughly a tenth seen once. In its sample, this clonotype was seen a few times. What it recognizes is unknown. The chain has TRBV7-3 and TRBJ2-2; 13 bases match TRBD2. This specimen consisted of whole blood, obtained at baseline. This receptor was identified in an adult who was a healthcare worker with PCR-confirmed SARS-CoV-2 infection or an uninfected control (not recorded which). The CDR3: CASSTSGGASGELFF. CDR3 DNA: TGTGCCAGCAGCACTAGCGGGGGGGCCAGCGGGGAGCTGTTTTTT.